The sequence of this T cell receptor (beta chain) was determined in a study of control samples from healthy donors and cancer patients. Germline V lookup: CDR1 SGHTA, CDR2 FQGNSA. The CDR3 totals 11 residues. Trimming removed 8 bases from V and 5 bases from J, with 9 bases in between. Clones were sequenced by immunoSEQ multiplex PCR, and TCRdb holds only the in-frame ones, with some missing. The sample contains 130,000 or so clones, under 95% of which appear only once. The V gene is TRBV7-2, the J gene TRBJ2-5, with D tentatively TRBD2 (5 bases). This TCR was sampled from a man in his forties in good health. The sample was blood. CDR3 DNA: TGTGCCAGCGCGAGGGATGAGACCCAGTACTTC. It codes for CASARDETQYF.